Below, one TCR beta chain is given with its context. The entry originates in a study of blood T cell repertoires in COVID-19. Here immunoSEQ multiplex PCR was the method, and the copy in TCRdb shows in-frame clones only, minus some. The sample consists of approximately 70,000 clones, roughly 77% of them appearing once. The ends lost 3 bases at V and 4 bases at J; junction bases unmatched: 6. Germline CDR1 is KGHDR and CDR2 is SFDVKD. The CDR3 covers 15 residues. The sequencing sample was made of peripheral blood. The chain links TRBV24-1 to TRBJ2-5; 8 nucleotides agree with TRBD2. This TCR was recovered from a woman aged 70-85 years with acute or convalescent COVID-19. Written as DNA, the CDR3 is TGTGCCACCAGTGATGCAGCGGGAGCGTCAGAGACCCAGTACTTC. Its translation: CATSDAAGASETQYF.